Each of the 2 T cell receptor beta chains below was sequenced from the same sample in a study of blood T cell repertoires in COVID-19. The method was immunoSEQ multiplex PCR; TCRdb's version includes in-frame clones alone and lacks a portion of them. This repertoire shows fewer than 200,000 clones, around 90% found once; its top ten account for roughly 21%. The sequenced sample consisted of peripheral blood. The receptors shown here come from a man aged 55 to 70 with active or convalescent COVID-19.

The chain employs TRBV14 and TRBJ2-7; the match to TRBD1 covers 7 bases. Germline loops: CDR1 SGHDN, CDR2 FVKESK. Trimming at V came to 4 bases and at J to 0 bases, leaving 9 bases not matched to a gene. CDR3 length: 16 residues. CDR3 protein: CASSRTGAGRSYEQYF. CDR3 nucleotide sequence: TGTGCCAGCAGCCGCACAGGGGCAGGTCGCTCCTACGAGCAGTACTTC.

The rearrangement uses TRBV7-6 and TRBJ2-5; tentative D call: TRBD2 (5 bases). The CDR3 has 16 residues. V was trimmed by 4 bases and J by 6 bases, leaving 21 bases between them. Germline V CDR1 and CDR2: SGHVS, FNYEAQ. This CDR3 reads CASSWERAPSTQTQYF. The CDR3 DNA sequence: TGTGCCAGCAGCTGGGAGAGGGCCCCCAGCACGCAGACCCAGTACTTC.